The 30 T cell receptor delta chains below come from one sample, sequenced in a study of γδ T cells in repeated Plasmodium falciparum infection (dated by TCRdb to the early 2020s). Vgamma9/Vdelta2+ and Vdelta2-negative gammadelta T cell populations were flow-sorted from peripheral blood mononuclear cells for bulk TCR repertoire analysis. Receptor libraries were prepared by multiplex PCR. TCRdb lists the instrument as Illumina MiSeq. In TCRdb, clones were called once more from the public reads by CATT, and rows of identical DNA were later combined. Within this sample are about 51,000 delta-chain clones, with about 1.9% of them counted one time only. The ten largest account for approximately 25% of the sample. Sequencing input: gamma-delta T cells from blood. The receptor set was obtained from a pool of human donors (malaria-infected and uninfected, not separated).

Remarks on this clone: With only one base between it and a far larger clone, this is likely a read error. Other DNA sequences within the sample encode an identical CDR3. The chain carries TRDV3 and TRDJ1; D is possibly TRDD2 or TRDD3 (7 bases each). The V gene's germline CDR1 is TVYSNPD and CDR2 GDNSRS (reference sequence). CDR3 length equals 18 residues. Trimming removed 1 base from V and 1 base from J, with 25 bases in between. The DNA of the CDR3 is TGTGCCTTTAAGTTTCCTACTAGGCTGGGGGCACCCACCGATAAACTCATCTTT. This codes for CAFKFPTRLGAPTDKLIF.

A note on this clone: TCRdb's protein for this DNA is that of a much larger clone and differs from the translation at residue 6, likely a read error; the protein shown is the DNA translation. V is TRDV1 and J is TRDJ1, with TRDD3 matching 11 bases. The CDR3 covers 20 residues. After removal of 3 bases from V and 9 bases from J, the junction contained 24 bases not matched to a gene. Germline values: CDR1 TSWWSYY, CDR2 QGS. The CDR3 loop is CALGDDLPTWLGDTSSQLIF. For the CDR3, the DNA is TGTGCTCTTGGGGACGACCTTCCTACGTGGCTGGGGGATACCTCGTCCCAACTCATCTTT.

Of note for this clone: TCRdb's protein, taken from a much larger clone, differs from this DNA's translation at residue 11, likely owing to a read error; the protein displayed comes from the DNA. The chain combines TRDV1 with TRDJ4; 7 bases map to TRDD2. TCRdb carries no J gene annotation; the J gene was assigned here by matching the DNA with germline. The V gene's germline CDR1 is TSWWSYY and CDR2 QGS. V gave up 9 bases and J gave up 3 bases; unmatched junction bases: 37. The CDR3 is 22 residues long. CDR3 amino acids: CALLPVPFLRLSNARSPGPLIF. As DNA, the CDR3 is TGTGCTCTGCTCCCTGTCCCGTTCCTACGACTCTCTAACGCCAGGTCCCCAGGACCCCTGATCTTT.

This clone came up many times. The protein that TCRdb holds for this DNA derives from a much larger clone and differs from the translated DNA at residue 18, which likely indicates a read error; the protein shown here is translated from the DNA. Called V gene: TRDV3; the J gene was not called; the table's D call TRDD3 went unverified against the DNA. This CDR3 has 20 residues. Germline lookup yields CDR1 TVYSNPD and CDR2 GDNSRS (reference sequence). The CDR3 spells CAFRILPTRGYGGYTDKPIF. DNA for the CDR3: TGTGCCTTTAGAATCCTTCCTACGAGGGGATACGGGGGGTACACCGATAAACCCATCTTT.

This clone was counted at least ten times. The protein TCRdb gives is from a much larger clone and does not agree with this DNA's translation at residue 19, likely a read error; the protein shown here comes from the DNA. This sequence joins TRDV2 and TRDJ1, with TRDD3 matching 13 bases. CDR1 and CDR2 (germline): GEAIGNYY, EKD. The CDR3 is 23 residues long. The CDR3 sequence: CACDTVKGQILGDTDRYTEKLIF. The CDR3 DNA reads TGTGCCTGTGACACCGTAAAAGGTCAGATACTGGGGGATACGGACAGGTACACCGAGAAACTCATCTTT.

Notes on this clone: The TCRdb protein comes from a much larger clone and disagrees with this DNA's translation at residue 10, likely due to a read error; the protein given here is derived from the DNA. This chain uses TRDV1 with TRDJ1, with D possibly being TRDD2 (9 bases). Germline V gene sequence: CDR1 TSWWSYY, CDR2 QGS. CDR3 length: 21 amino acids. V dropped 3 bases and J dropped 0 bases, with 29 bases sitting between them. The CDR3, as DNA: TGTGCTCTTGGGGATCCTTCCTACGCCGCACTGGGGGTTATATACACCGATAAACTCATCTTT. Translation gives CALGDPSYAALGVIYTDKLIF.

This clone was counted ten times or more. Other nucleotide sequences in the sample specify the same CDR3. The chain couples TRDV2 to TRDJ3; TRDD3 matches at 13 bases. Trimming cost V 0 bases and J 0 bases; bases outside gene matches: 13. CDR1 and CDR2 from the germline V gene are GEAIGNYY and EKD. The CDR3 length is 23 residues. CDR3: CACDTLLGDTGKGNSWDTRQMFF. CDR3 DNA: TGTGCCTGTGACACCTTACTGGGGGATACGGGCAAGGGAAACTCCTGGGACACCCGACAGATGTTTTTC.

This clone was detected ten times or more. TCRdb's protein, taken from a much larger clone, differs from this DNA's translation at residue 14, likely owing to a read error; the protein displayed comes from the DNA. CDR3 residues: CALGEPLPTPTGGHRDKLIF. The CDR3 bases are TGTGCTCTTGGGGAACCATTGCCGACTCCAACTGGGGGACACCGCGATAAACTCATCTTT. This chain joins TRDV1 and TRDJ1, with 9 bases that match TRDD3. Because TCRdb records no J gene, it was assigned here through a match of the DNA to germline. V shed 1 base and J 4 bases; nucleotides not matched to a gene: 19. The CDR3 is made up of 20 amino acids. Germline CDR1 reads TSWWSYY; CDR2 reads QGS.

On this clone itself: TCRdb records a much larger clone's protein for this DNA, with a difference at residue 5 that likely arises from a read error; the protein given is the translation of the DNA. V gene TRDV1 combines with J gene TRDJ1; 7 bases are a match to TRDD3. Since TCRdb gives no J gene, matching the DNA to germline was used here to assign it. From germline, CDR1 is TSWWSYY and CDR2 QGS. The V segment lost 4 bases and the J segment 0 bases; nucleotides outside the gene matches: 23. The CDR3 length is 21 residues. In DNA, the CDR3 is TGTGCTCTTGGGGGACTAAGCTCCGTATGGGCCTGGGGGCCGTACACCGATAAACTCATCTTT. It is translated as CALGGLSSVWAWGPYTDKLIF.

Note on this clone: A far larger clone is one base from this, pointing to a likely read error. The identical CDR3 is also encoded by other nucleotide sequences in the sample. This chain connects TRDV1 to TRDJ1; 11 nucleotides agree with TRDD3. The J gene is not listed in TCRdb, so it was assigned here from a DNA match to germline. Per the germline V gene, CDR1 is TSWWSYY and CDR2 is QGS. The CDR3 contains 22 residues. The CDR3 DNA reads TGTGCCCTTGGGGAACTACAGATCCTATTTGGCTACTGGGGGATATACACCGATAAACTCATCTTT. Translating gives CALGELQILFGYWGIYTDKLIF.

Many counts were recorded for this clone. A far larger clone is just one base off, so this is likely a read error. This same CDR3 is encoded by further DNA sequences in the sample. The rearrangement links TRDV2 to TRDJ1; TRDD3 agrees at 7 bases. Germline CDR1 and CDR2: GEAIGNYY and EKD. The V segment lost 4 bases and the J segment 3 bases; nucleotides outside the gene matches: 25. This CDR3 has 20 amino acids. In DNA form, the CDR3 reads TGTGCCTGTGAACCTATGGGGATAGAAAGGGTTCCGAGGGTGGCCGATAAACTCATCTTT. It codes for CACEPMGIERVPRVADKLIF.

This clone is medium-sized in the sample. The CDR3 region is CALGTEGSLRFADKLIF. The DNA of the CDR3 is TGTGCTCTTGGAACAGAGGGTTCCCTGAGATTCGCCGATAAACTCATCTTT. The rearrangement joins TRDV1 to TRDJ1, with D uncertain. The CDR3 has 17 amino acids. The V end lost 6 bases, the J end lost 3 bases, and 23 bases lay between the germline ends. CDR1 and CDR2 (germline): TSWWSYY, QGS.

The sample holds a few counts of this clone. The protein recorded in TCRdb matches a much larger clone and deviates from this DNA's translation at residue 12, suggesting a read error; the protein here is obtained by translating the DNA. The J gene was not called, though the V gene is TRDV1; the listed D gene, TRDD3, was not tested against the DNA. This CDR3 comprises 15 residues. Per germline, CDR1 TSWWSYY and CDR2 QGS. CDR3 protein: CALGTYETGGYKVIF. DNA of the CDR3: TGTGCTCTTGGGACTTATGAAACTGGGGGATACAAGGTCATCTTT.

About this clone itself: A far larger clone is one base from this, pointing to a likely read error. Within the sample, other DNA sequences also encode this same CDR3. The chain is built from TRDV1 and TRDJ1; 11 bases map to TRDD3. TCRdb gives no J gene; it was assigned here by matching the DNA to germline. The V and J ends lost 0 bases and 2 bases, in that order; junction bases with no gene match: 26. Germline assignment: CDR1 TSWWSYY and CDR2 QGS. The CDR3 is 24 amino acids. CDR3 in amino acids: CALGELFSFPPIGYWGIRTDKLIF. The CDR3 nucleotides read TGTGCTCTTGGGGAACTTTTTTCCTTCCCGCCAATTGGGTATTGGGGGATACGTACCGATAAACTCATCTTT.

There are many counts of this clone. This chain connects TRDV1 to TRDJ1, with 7 bases lining up with TRDD3. TCRdb supplies no J gene; here it was assigned by aligning the nucleotide sequence to germline. With 2 bases clipped from V and 0 bases from J, the junction kept 12 bases outside the gene matches. The CDR3 sequence is 18 residues long. Germline V gene sequence: CDR1 TSWWSYY, CDR2 QGS. The CDR3 is CALGELIQPWGYTDKLIF. The CDR3 DNA follows: TGTGCTCTTGGGGAATTAATACAGCCCTGGGGGTACACCGATAAACTCATCTTT.

The table lists this clone with a few counts. The protein in TCRdb stems from a much larger clone and differs at residue 10 from this DNA's translation, likely a read error; here the protein is translated from the DNA. The V and J genes are TRDV1 and TRDJ1, with D possibly matching TRDD3 (5 bases). Here the J gene came from matching the DNA to germline, since TCRdb omits it. With 0 bases removed from V and 7 bases from J, the gap between germline ends came to 21 bases. This CDR3 contains 17 residues. Germline V gene lookup returns CDR1 TSWWSYY and CDR2 QGS. In nucleotides, the CDR3 is TGTGCTCTTGGGGAACTGAGAATGGACCGGGGGTTCTCTAAACTCATCTTT. Encoded protein: CALGELRMDRGFSKLIF.

About this clone: The protein held in TCRdb is that of a much larger clone and does not match this DNA's translation at residue 11, likely because of a read error; the protein shown is translated from the DNA. CDR3 sequence: CAVLWGIPPDRLIF. CDR3 nucleotides: TGTGCCGTACTCTGGGGGATACCTCCGGATAGACTCATCTTT. The rearrangement joins TRDV3 to TRDJ1, with 11 nucleotides matching TRDD3. The J gene, absent from TCRdb, was called here by matching the DNA to germline. This CDR3 is built from 14 residues. Germline V gene data show CDR1 as TVYSNPD and CDR2 as GDNSRS (reference sequence).

This clone was found a few times. Only one base separates this from a far larger clonotype, so it likely reflects a read error. Other DNA sequences from this sample encode an identical CDR3 as well. The rearrangement joins TRDV1 to TRDJ1, with 11 bases that match TRDD3. TCRdb does not report a J gene; here it was assigned by matching the DNA to germline references. V lost 4 bases, J lost 4 bases, and 20 bases stayed unmatched. The germline V gene encodes CDR1 TSWWSYY and CDR2 QGS. The length of the CDR3 is 20 residues. CDR3 DNA: TGTGCTCTTGGGGGGGCCTTCCTGGGGGATACAACGAGGCGGGTCGATAAACTCATCTTT. This codes for CALGGAFLGDTTRRVDKLIF.

This clone was detected many times. A far larger clone lies a single base away; this is likely a read error. The same CDR3 can be traced to other DNA sequences in this sample. The chain is built from TRDV3 and TRDJ1; 9 bases are a match to TRDD3. The CDR3 totals 22 residues. Germline values: CDR1 TVYSNPD, CDR2 GDNSRS (reference sequence). Trimming removed 4 bases from V and 4 bases from J; junction bases left unmatched: 34. CDR3 amino acids: CACRRPSSKGLYWGTGYDKLIF. CDR3 in DNA: TGTGCCTGTCGAAGGCCTTCCTCAAAGGGCCTATACTGGGGGACCGGATACGATAAACTCATCTTT.

On this clone: The protein given by TCRdb reflects a much larger clone and differs at residue 9 from this DNA's translation, likely from a read error; the protein shown is the DNA's translation. The chain combines TRDV1 with TRDJ1, with 10 positions matching TRDD3. TCRdb offers no J gene call, so here the DNA was matched to germline to obtain one. Trimming took 1 base from V and 3 from J; bases not matched to a gene: 20. Germline V lookup: CDR1 TSWWSYY, CDR2 QGS. CDR3 length: 21 residues. The CDR3 here is CALGEQSLCWGIVGPSDKLIF. CDR3 sequence (DNA): TGTGCTCTTGGGGAACAGAGCCTTTGCTGGGGGATAGTGGGTCCTTCCGATAAACTCATCTTT.

As to this clone: TCRdb lists the protein of a much larger clone for this DNA, which differs at residue 10, so this is likely a read error; the protein given here is translated from the DNA itself. J is TRDJ1 and V is TRDV1; D is tentatively TRDD2 or TRDD3 (5 bases each). No J gene was available from TCRdb, and it was assigned here by a germline match of the DNA. V was clipped by 3 bases and J by 1 base, with 15 bases between them. This CDR3 is built from 16 residues. The germline V gene has CDR1 TSWWSYY and CDR2 QGS. CDR3 nucleotide sequence: TGTGCTCTTGGGGACTCTGGGCTCCTATGCACCGATAAACTCATCTTT. This codes for CALGDSGLLCTDKLIF.

This clone was seen at least ten times. The protein TCRdb lists belongs to a much larger clone and differs from this DNA's translation at residue 3, which points to a read error; the protein shown is made from the DNA. This chain connects TRDV2 to TRDJ1; 8 bases align to TRDD3. TCRdb lists no J gene, so it was determined here by aligning the DNA to germline. Germline lookup yields CDR1 GEAIGNYY and CDR2 EKD. CDR3 length: 18 amino acids. CDR3 in amino acids: CARDTVSLGATGDDKLIF. The DNA of the CDR3 is TGTGCCCGTGACACGGTTTCACTGGGGGCTACGGGAGACGATAAACTCATCTTT.

This clone was recorded many times. The J gene is TRDJ1, the V gene TRDV1; 8 positions agree with TRDD3. Germline CDR1 reads TSWWSYY; CDR2 reads QGS. V gave up 0 bases and J gave up 7 bases; unmatched junction bases: 13. The CDR3 length is 17 residues. CDR3 amino acids: CALGELRMDWGVAKLIF. In DNA form, the CDR3 reads TGTGCTCTTGGGGAACTGAGAATGGACTGGGGGGTCGCTAAACTCATCTTT.

In regard to this clone: A far bigger clonotype differs at one base, so this is likely a read error. This specimen includes other DNA sequences encoding the same CDR3. The chain combines TRDV1 with TRDJ1, with a tentative D call TRDD2 (9 bases). TCRdb leaves out the J gene; it was filled in here by matching the DNA to germline. The CDR3 has 26 amino acids. The V gene's germline CDR1 is TSWWSYY and CDR2 QGS. Between the trimmed V and J ends, which lost 0 bases and 0 bases, there was a span of 41 bases. The CDR3: CALGELALSPSYIEGYAKQYTDKLIF. DNA of the CDR3: TGTGCTCTTGGGGAACTGGCCCTCTCCCCTTCCTACATCGAGGGATACGCCAAACAGTACACCGATAAACTCATCTTT.

V usage is TRDV2 and J usage is TRDJ1; 11 bases match TRDD3. The J gene, left out of TCRdb, was set here by checking the DNA against germline. The V gene end was trimmed by 1 base and the J gene end by 0 bases; junction bases not matched to a gene: 12. The CDR3 covers 19 residues. Germline CDR1 reads GEAIGNYY; CDR2 reads EKD. The CDR3 nucleotides are TGTGCCTGTGACACGGTGTTTCTGGGGGATACTTCGTACACCGATAAACTCATCTTT. Translated: CACDTVFLGDTSYTDKLIF.

Note on this clone: Only one base separates this from a far larger clonotype, so it likely reflects a read error. Other DNA variants within this sample encode the same CDR3. This chain joins TRDV2 and TRDJ1; 8 bases agree with TRDD3. TCRdb gives no J gene; it was assigned here by matching the DNA to germline. Per germline, CDR1 GEAIGNYY and CDR2 EKD. The V and J ends lost 1 base and 0 bases, in that order; junction bases with no gene match: 6. The CDR3 runs 16 residues. The CDR3: CACDTWGIKYTDKLIF. DNA for the CDR3: TGTGCCTGTGACACTTGGGGGATTAAGTACACCGATAAACTCATCTTT.

With regard to this clone: The TCRdb record carries a much larger clone's protein, which differs from this DNA's translation at residue 12; a read error is the likely cause, and the protein listed here is the DNA translation. The chain recombines TRDV1 with TRDJ1, with TRDD3 matching over 8 bases. The J gene, missing from TCRdb, was assigned here through DNA to germline matching. CDR1 is TSWWSYY and CDR2 is QGS in the germline V gene. V was clipped by 2 bases and J by 0 bases; unmatched bases: 17. The CDR3 totals 20 residues. CDR3 sequence (DNA): TGTGCTCTTGGGGAATATCACGCCGGGGGATATGAGCCGTACACCGATAAACTCATCTTT. As protein: CALGEYHAGGYEPYTDKLIF.

This clone was detected a few times. The mismatch at residue 15 between this DNA's translation and the TCRdb protein of a much larger clone likely reflects a read error; the protein shown is translated from the DNA. This sequence joins TRDV1 and TRDJ1; 10 bases map to TRDD3. No J gene is reported in TCRdb; it was inferred here by comparing the DNA with germline. The CDR3 has 20 residues. The germline V gene encodes CDR1 TSWWSYY and CDR2 QGS. The V segment lost 3 bases and the J segment 3 bases; nucleotides outside the gene matches: 19. CDR3 protein: CALGEVLLQLGDWNADKLIF. The CDR3 bases are TGTGCTCTTGGGGAGGTCCTCCTACAACTGGGGGATTGGAACGCCGATAAACTCATCTTT.

In this sample, this clone turned up a few times. TCRdb pairs this DNA with a much larger clone's protein that differs at residue 16, likely a read error; the protein shown was translated from the DNA. This rearrangement joins TRDV1 to TRDJ1, with TRDD3 matching 7 bases. The J gene is absent in TCRdb and was assigned here via DNA matching to germline. V lost 3 bases to trimming and J lost 1 base; unmatched junction nucleotides: 26. Germline loops: CDR1 TSWWSYY, CDR2 QGS. This CDR3 is built from 22 residues. Here the CDR3 DNA reads TGTGCTCTTGGGGAGGCCCATTCTCGCCGTACTGGGGTGAAAGGGTGCACCGATAAACTCATCTTT. Translated: CALGEAHSRRTGVKGCTDKLIF.

Concerning this clone itself: TCRdb pairs this DNA with a much larger clone's protein that differs at residue 8, likely a read error; the protein shown was translated from the DNA. The chain couples TRDV2 to TRDJ1, with D maybe TRDD3 (6 bases). No J segment appears in TCRdb, so it was assigned here by matching the sequence to germline. The CDR3 runs to 17 residues. V lost 0 bases and J 2 bases, leaving 18 bases between the germline ends. Germline CDR1 reads GEAIGNYY; CDR2 reads EKD. This CDR3 reads CACDTVGVAPRTDKLIF. The DNA for the CDR3 is TGTGCCTGTGACACCGTGGGGGTGGCCCCGAGAACCGATAAACTCATCTTT.